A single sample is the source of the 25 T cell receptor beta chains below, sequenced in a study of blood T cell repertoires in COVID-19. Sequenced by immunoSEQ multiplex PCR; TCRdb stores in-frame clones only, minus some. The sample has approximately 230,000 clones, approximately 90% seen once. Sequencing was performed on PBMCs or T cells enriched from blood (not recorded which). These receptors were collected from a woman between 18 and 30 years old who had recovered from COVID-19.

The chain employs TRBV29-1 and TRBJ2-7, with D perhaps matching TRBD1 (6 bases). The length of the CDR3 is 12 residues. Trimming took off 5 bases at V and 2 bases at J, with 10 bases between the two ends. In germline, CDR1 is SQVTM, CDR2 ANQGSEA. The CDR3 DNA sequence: TGCAGCGTTAAACAGGGTACCTACGAGCAGTACTTC. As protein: CSVKQGTYEQYF.

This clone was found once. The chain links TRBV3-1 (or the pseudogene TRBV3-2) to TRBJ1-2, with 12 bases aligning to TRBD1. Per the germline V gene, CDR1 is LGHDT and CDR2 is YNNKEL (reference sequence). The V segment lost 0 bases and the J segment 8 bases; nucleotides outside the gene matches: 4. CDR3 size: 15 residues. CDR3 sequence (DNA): TGTGCCAGCAGCCAAGAGCGGGGGACAGGGGGCGGCTACACCTTC. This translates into CASSQERGTGGGYTF.

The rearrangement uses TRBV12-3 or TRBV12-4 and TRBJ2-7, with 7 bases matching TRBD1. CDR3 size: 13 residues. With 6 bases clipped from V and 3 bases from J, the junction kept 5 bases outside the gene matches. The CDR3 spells CASSRRQGYEQYF. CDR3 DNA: TGTGCCAGCAGCCGCAGACAGGGCTACGAGCAGTACTTC.

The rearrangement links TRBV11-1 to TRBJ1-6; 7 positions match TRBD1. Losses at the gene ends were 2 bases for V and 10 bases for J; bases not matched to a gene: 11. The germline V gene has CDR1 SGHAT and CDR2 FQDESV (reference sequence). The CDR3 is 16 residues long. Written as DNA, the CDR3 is TGTGCCAGCAGCTTAAATGCAGTACAGGGGAACTCACCCCTCCACTTT. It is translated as CASSLNAVQGNSPLHF.

The CDR3 reads CASSLEGQGVSPLHF. The CDR3 bases are TGCGCCAGCAGCTTGGAGGGACAGGGGGTTTCACCCCTCCACTTT. The V gene is TRBV5-1, the J gene TRBJ1-6, with 11 bases identical to TRBD1. The V gene end was trimmed by 0 bases and the J gene end by 9 bases; junction bases not matched to a gene: 2. CDR1 and CDR2 from the germline V gene are SGHRS and YFSETQ. There are 15 residues in the CDR3. Supplemented by reference TRBV5-1 and TRBJ1-6, the full variable domain reads KAGVTQTPRYLIKTRGQQVTLSCSPISGHRSVSWYQQTPGQGLQFLFEYFSETQRNKGNFPGRFSGRQFSNSRSEMNVSTLELGDSALYLCASSLEGQGVSPLHFGNGTRLTVT.

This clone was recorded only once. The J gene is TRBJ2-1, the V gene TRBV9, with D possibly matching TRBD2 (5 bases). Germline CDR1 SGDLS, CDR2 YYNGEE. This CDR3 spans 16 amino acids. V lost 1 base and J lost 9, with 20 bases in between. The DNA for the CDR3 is TGTGCCAGCAGCGTATCGGGAATAAGTTACCTGGGTGAGCAGTTCTTC. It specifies CASSVSGISYLGEQFF. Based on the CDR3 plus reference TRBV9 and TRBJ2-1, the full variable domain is DSGVTQTPKHLITATGQRVTLRCSPRSGDLSVYWYQQSLDQGLQFLIQYYNGEERAKGNILERFSAQQFPDLHSELNLSSLELGDSALYFCASSVSGISYLGEQFFGPGTRLTVL.

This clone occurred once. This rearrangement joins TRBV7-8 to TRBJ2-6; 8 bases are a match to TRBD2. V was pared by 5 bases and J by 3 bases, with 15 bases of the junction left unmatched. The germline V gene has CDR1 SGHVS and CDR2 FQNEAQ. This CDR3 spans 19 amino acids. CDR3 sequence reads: CASSRPWAGGSGGANVLTF. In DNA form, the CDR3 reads TGTGCCAGCAGCCGCCCGTGGGCGGGAGGTTCTGGTGGGGCCAACGTCCTGACTTTC.

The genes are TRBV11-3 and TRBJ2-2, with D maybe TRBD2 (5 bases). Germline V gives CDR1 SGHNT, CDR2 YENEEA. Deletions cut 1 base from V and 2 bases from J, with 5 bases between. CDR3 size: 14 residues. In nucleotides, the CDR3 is TGTGCCAGCAGCTTAGGGACTAACACCGGGGAGCTGTTTTTT. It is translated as CASSLGTNTGELFF.

Here the CDR3 reads CAIRGTSGNTIYF. For the CDR3, the DNA is TGTGCCATCAGAGGGACTAGTGGAAACACCATATATTTT. The rearrangement joins TRBV10-3 to TRBJ1-3, with D tentatively TRBD1 (5 bases). The CDR3 runs 13 residues. V was clipped by 6 bases and J by 3 bases, with 9 bases between them. Germline CDR1 and CDR2: ENHRY and SYGVKD.

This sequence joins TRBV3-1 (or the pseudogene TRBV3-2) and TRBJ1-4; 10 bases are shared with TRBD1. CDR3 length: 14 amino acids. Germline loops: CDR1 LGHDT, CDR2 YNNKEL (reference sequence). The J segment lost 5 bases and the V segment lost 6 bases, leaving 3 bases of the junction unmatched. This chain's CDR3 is CASSWGQGNEKLFF. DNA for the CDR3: TGTGCCAGCAGTTGGGGACAGGGGAATGAAAAACTGTTTTTT.

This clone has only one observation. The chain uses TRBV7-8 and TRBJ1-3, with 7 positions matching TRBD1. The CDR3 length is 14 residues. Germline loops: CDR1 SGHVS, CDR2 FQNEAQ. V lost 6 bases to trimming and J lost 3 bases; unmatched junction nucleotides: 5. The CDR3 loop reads CASSPQGDGNTIYF. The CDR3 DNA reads TGTGCCAGCAGTCCCCAGGGGGATGGAAACACCATATATTTT.

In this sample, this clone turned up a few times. DNA for the CDR3: TGTGCCAGCAGTTACGCCTACAGGGGAAGCAATCAGCCCCAGCATTTT. Translated, it gives CASSYAYRGSNQPQHF. The V call is TRBV6-2 or TRBV6-3, the J call TRBJ1-5; 7 nucleotides line up with TRBD1. The V gene's germline CDR1 is MNHEY and CDR2 SVGEGT. The CDR3 has 16 amino acids. The trim removed 2 bases at V and 1 base at J, leaving 5 bases unmatched.

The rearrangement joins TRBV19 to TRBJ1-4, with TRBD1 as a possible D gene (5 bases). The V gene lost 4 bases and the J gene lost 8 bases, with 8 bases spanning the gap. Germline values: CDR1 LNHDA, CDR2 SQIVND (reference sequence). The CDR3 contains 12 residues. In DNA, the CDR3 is TGTGCCAGTAGTAACGACAGAGAAAAACTGTTTTTT. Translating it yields CASSNDREKLFF.

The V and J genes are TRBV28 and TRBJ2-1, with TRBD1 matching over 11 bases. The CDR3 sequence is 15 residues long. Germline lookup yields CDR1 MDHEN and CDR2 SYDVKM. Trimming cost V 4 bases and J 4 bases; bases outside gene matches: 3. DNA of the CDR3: TGTGCCAGCAGTTCCGGACAGGGGGCTTACAATGAGCAGTTCTTC. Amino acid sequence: CASSSGQGAYNEQFF.

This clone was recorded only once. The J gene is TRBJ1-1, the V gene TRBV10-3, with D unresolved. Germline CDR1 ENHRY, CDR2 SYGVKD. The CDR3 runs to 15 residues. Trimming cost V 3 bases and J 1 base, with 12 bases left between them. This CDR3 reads CAISDPRRENTEAFF. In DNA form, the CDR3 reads TGTGCCATCAGTGACCCGAGGCGGGAGAACACTGAAGCTTTCTTT.

The CDR3 protein is CASSPRQGYYGYTF. The DNA for the CDR3 is TGTGCCAGCTCCCCTCGACAGGGCTACTATGGCTACACCTTC. V gene TRBV18 combines with J gene TRBJ1-2, with 7 bases lining up with TRBD1. Germline loops: CDR1 KGHSH, CDR2 LQKENI. This CDR3 is built from 14 residues. Losses at the gene ends were 6 bases for V and 3 bases for J; bases not matched to a gene: 7. Full variable domain (rest looked up from reference TRBV18 and TRBJ1-2): NAGVMQNPRHLVRRRGQEARLRCSPMKGHSHVYWYRQLPEEGLKFMVYLQKENIIDESGMPKERFSAEFPKEGPSILRIQQVVRGDSAAYFCASSPRQGYYGYTFGSGTRLTVV.

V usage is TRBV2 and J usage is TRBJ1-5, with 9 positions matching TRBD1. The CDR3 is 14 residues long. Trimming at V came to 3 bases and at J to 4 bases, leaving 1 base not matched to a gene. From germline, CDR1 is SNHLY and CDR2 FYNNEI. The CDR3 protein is CASSEDRGNQPQHF. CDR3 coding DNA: TGTGCCAGCAGTGAGGACAGGGGTAATCAGCCCCAGCATTTT.

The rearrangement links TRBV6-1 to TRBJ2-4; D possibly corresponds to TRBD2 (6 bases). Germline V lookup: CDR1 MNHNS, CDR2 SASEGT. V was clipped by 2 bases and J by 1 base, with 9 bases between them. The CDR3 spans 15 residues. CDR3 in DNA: TGTGCCAGCAGTGAAAGCGGGTGGGCCAAAAACATTCAGTACTTC. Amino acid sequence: CASSESGWAKNIQYF.

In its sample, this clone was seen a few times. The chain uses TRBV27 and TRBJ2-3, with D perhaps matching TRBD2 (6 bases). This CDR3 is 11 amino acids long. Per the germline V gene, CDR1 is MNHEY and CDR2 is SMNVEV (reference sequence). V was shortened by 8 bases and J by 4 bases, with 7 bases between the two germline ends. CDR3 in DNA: TGTGCCAGCCGGAGGGCAGATACGCAGTATTTT. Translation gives CASRRADTQYF.

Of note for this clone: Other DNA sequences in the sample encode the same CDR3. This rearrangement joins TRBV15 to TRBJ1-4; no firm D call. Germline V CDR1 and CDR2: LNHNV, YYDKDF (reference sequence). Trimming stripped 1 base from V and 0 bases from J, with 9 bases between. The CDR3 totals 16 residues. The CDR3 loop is CATSRVTGATNEKLFF. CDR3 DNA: TGTGCCACCAGCAGAGTTACGGGTGCAACTAATGAAAAACTGTTTTTT.

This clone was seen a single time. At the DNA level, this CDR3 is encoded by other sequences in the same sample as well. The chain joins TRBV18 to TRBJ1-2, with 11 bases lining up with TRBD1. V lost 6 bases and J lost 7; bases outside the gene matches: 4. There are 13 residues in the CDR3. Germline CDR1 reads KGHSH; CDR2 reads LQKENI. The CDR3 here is CASSPGTGGGYTF. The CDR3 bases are TGTGCCAGCTCCCCCGGGACAGGGGGTGGCTACACCTTC.

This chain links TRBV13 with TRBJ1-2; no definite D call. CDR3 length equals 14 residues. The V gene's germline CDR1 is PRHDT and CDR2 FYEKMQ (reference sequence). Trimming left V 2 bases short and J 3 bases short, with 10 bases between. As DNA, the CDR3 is TGTGCCAGCAGCTTACAGGTGGAAGACTATGGCTACACCTTC. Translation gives CASSLQVEDYGYTF.

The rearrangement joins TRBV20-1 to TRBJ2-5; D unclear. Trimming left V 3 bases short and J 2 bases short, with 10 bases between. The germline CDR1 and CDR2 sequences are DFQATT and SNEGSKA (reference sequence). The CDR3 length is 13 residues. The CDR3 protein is CSASWPVQETQYF. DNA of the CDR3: TGCAGTGCTAGTTGGCCAGTTCAAGAGACCCAGTACTTC.

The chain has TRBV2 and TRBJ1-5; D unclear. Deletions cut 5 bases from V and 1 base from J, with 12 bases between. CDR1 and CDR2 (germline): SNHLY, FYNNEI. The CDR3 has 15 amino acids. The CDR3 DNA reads TGTGCCAGCAGTCCAGAGACTCTAAGCAATCAGCCCCAGCATTTT. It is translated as CASSPETLSNQPQHF.

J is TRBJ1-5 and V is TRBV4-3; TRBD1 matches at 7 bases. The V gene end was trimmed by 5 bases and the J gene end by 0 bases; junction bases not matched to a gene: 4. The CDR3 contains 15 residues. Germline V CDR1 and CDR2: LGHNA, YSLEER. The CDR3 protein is CASSRDSNSNQPQHF. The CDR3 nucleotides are TGCGCCAGCAGCAGGGACAGCAATAGCAATCAGCCCCAGCATTTT.